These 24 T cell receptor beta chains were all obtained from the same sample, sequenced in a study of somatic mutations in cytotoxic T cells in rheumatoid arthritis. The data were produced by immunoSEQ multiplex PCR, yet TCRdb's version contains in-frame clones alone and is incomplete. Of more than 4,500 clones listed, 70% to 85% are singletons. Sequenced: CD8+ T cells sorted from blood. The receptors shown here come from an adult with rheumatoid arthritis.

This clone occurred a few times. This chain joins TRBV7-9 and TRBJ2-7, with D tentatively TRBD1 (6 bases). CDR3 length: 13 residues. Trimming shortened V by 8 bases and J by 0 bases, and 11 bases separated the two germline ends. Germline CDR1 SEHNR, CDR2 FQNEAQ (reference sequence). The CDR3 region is CASGGQHSYEQYF. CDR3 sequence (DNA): TGTGCCAGCGGAGGACAGCACTCCTACGAGCAGTACTTC.

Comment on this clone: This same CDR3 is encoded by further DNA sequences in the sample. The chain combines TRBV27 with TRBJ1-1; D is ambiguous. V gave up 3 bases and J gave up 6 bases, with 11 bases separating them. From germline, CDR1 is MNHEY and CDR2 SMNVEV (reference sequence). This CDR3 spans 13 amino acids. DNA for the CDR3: TGTGCCAGCAGTTTCAAGGGAGGTGCTGAAGCTTTCTTT. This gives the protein CASSFKGGAEAFF.

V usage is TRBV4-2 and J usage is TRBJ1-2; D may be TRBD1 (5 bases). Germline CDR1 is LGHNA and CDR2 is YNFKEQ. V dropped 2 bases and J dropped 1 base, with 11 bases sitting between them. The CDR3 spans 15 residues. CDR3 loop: CASSQPTEFNYGYTF. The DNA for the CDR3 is TGTGCCAGCAGCCAACCGACAGAATTTAACTATGGCTACACCTTC.

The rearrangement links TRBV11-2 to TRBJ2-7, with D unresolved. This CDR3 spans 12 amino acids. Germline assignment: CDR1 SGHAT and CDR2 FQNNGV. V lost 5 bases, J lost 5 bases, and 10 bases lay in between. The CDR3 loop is CASSLIDDEQYF. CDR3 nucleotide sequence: TGTGCCAGCAGCCTCATTGACGACGAGCAGTACTTC.

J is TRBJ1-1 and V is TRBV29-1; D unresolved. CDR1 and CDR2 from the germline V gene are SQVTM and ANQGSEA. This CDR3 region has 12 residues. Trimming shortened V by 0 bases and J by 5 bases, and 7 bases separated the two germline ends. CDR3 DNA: TGCAGCGTTGAAGATTGGCGGACTGAAGCTTTCTTT. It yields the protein CSVEDWRTEAFF. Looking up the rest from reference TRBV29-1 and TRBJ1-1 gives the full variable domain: SAVISQKPSRDICQRGTSLTIQCQVDSQVTMMFWYRQQPGQSLTLIATANQGSEATYESGFVIDKFPISRPNLTFSTLTVSNMSPEDSSIYLCSVEDWRTEAFFGQGTRLTVV.

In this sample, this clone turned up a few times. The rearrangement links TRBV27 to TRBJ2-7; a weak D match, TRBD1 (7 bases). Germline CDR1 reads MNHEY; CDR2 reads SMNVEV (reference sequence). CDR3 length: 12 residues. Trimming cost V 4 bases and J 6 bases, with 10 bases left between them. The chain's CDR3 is CASSSGGGEQYF. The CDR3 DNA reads TGTGCCAGCAGTTCAGGGGGAGGCGAGCAGTACTTC.

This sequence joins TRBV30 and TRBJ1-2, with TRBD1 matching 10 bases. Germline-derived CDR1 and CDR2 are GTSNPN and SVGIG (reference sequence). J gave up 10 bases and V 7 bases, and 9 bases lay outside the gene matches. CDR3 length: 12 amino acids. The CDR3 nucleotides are TGTGCCTTATCAGGGACAGGGGAAGACTACACCTTC. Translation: CALSGTGEDYTF.

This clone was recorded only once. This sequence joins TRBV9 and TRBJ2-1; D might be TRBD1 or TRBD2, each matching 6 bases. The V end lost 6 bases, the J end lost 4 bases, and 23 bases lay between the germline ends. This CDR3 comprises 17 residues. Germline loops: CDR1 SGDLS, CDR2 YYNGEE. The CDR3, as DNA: TGTGCCAGCACCCTGAGTGCAGGAGGGGGGCCATACAATGAGCAGTTCTTC. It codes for CASTLSAGGGPYNEQFF.

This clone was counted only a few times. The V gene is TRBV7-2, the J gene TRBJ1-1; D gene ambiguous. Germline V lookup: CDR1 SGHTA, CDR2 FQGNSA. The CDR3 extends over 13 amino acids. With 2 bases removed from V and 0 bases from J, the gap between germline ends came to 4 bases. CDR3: CASSLSLNTEAFF. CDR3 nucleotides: TGTGCCAGCAGCTTAAGTTTGAACACTGAAGCTTTCTTT.

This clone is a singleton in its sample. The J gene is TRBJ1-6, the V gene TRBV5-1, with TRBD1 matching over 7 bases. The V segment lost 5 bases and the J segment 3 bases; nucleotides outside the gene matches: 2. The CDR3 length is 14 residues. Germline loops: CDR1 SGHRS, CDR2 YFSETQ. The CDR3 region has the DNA TGCGCCAGCAGAGGGGACAGCTATAATTCACCCCTCCACTTT. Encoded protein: CASRGDSYNSPLHF.

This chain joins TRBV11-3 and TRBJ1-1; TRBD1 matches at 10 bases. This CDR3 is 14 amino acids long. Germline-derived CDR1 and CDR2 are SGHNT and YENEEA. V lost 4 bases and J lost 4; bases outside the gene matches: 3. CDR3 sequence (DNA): TGTGCCAGCAGCTCTTGGGACAGGGGCACTGAAGCTTTCTTT. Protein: CASSSWDRGTEAFF.

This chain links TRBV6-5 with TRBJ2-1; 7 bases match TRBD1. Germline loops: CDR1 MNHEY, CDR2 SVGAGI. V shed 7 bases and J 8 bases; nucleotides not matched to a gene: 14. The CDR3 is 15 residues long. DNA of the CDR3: TGTGCCAGCACCCTAGGGGGCCAGGGCCTTCATGAGCAGTTCTTC. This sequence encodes CASTLGGQGLHEQFF.

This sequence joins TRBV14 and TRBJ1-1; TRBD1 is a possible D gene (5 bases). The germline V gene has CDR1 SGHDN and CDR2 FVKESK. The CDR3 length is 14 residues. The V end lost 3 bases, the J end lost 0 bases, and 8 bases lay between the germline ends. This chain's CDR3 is CASSHRTLNTEAFF. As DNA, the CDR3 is TGTGCCAGCAGCCACAGGACACTGAACACTGAAGCTTTCTTT.

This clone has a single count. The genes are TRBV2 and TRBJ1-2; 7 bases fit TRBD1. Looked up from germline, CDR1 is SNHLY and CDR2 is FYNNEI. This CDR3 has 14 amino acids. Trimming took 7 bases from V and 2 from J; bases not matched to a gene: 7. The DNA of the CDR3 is TGTGCCAGCAAAACAGGGGACTACAACTATGGCTACACCTTC. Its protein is CASKTGDYNYGYTF.

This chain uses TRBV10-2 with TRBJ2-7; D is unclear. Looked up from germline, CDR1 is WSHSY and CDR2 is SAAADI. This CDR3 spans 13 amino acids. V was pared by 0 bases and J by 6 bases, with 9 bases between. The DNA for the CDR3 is TGCGCCAGCAGTGAGTCAGGCCCGCGCGAGCAGTACTTC. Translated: CASSESGPREQYF.

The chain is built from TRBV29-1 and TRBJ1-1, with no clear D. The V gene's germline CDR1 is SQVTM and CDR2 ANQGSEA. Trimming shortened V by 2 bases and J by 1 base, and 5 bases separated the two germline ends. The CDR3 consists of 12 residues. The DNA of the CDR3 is TGCAGCGTTGAACGAGCGAACACTGAAGCTTTCTTT. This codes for CSVERANTEAFF.

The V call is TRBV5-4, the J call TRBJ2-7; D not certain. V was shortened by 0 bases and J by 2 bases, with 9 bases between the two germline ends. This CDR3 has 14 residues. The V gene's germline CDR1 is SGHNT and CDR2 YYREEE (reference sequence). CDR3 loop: CASSLGDLTYEQYF. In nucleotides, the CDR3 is TGTGCCAGCAGCTTGGGCGACCTTACCTACGAGCAGTACTTC.

The DNA for the CDR3 is TGTGCCAGCATCCTTGACGGGCAGGATGGCTACACCTTC. Protein sequence: CASILDGQDGYTF. This chain joins TRBV5-6 and TRBJ1-2; D gene unclear. Germline V gene data show CDR1 as SGHDT and CDR2 as YYEEEE. V gave up 6 bases and J gave up 6 bases, with 15 bases separating them. This CDR3 comprises 13 residues.

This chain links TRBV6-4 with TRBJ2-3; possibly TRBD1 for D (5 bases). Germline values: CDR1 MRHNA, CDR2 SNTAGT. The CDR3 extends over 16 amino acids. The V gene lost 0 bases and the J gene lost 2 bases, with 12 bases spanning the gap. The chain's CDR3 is CASSDSCQGTTDTQYF. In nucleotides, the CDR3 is TGTGCCAGCAGTGACTCTTGCCAGGGAACCACAGATACGCAGTATTTT.

The CDR3 region has the DNA TGTGCCAGCAGTGAAGAGACTAGCGGGGGGGTTGGTGAGCAGTTCTTC. This translates into CASSEETSGGVGEQFF. The chain combines TRBV6-1 with TRBJ2-1; 14 bases are a match to TRBD2. CDR3 length: 16 residues. Germline lookup yields CDR1 MNHNS and CDR2 SASEGT. V was clipped by 1 base and J by 9 bases; unmatched bases: 5.

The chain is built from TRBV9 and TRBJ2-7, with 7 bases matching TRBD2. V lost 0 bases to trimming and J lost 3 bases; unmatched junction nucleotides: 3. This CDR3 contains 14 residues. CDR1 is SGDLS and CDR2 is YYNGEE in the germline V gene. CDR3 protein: CASSVAPGGYEQYF. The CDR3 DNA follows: TGTGCCAGCAGCGTAGCTCCGGGAGGCTACGAGCAGTACTTC.

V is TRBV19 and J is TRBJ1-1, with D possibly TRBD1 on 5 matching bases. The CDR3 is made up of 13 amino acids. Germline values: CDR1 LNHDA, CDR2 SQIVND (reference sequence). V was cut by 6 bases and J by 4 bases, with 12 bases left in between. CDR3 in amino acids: CASRAGGSTEAFF. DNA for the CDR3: TGTGCCAGTAGGGCGGGGGGGTCCACTGAAGCTTTCTTT.

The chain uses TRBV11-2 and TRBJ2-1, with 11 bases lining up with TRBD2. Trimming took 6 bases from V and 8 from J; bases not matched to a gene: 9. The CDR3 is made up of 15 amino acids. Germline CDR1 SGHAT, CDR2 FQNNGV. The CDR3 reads CASSSGGEPGHEQFF. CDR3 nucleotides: TGTGCCAGCAGTAGCGGGGGGGAACCGGGCCATGAGCAGTTCTTC.

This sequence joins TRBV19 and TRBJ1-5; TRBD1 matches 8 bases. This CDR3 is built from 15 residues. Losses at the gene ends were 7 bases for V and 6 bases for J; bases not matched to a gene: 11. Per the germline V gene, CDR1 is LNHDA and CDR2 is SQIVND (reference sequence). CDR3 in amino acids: CASKSTGVFGQPQHF. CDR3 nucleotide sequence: TGTGCCAGTAAATCGACAGGGGTCTTCGGTCAGCCCCAGCATTTT.